One and the same sample provided the 25 T cell receptor beta chains below, sequenced in a study of blood T cells in healthy people across ages. A sample-barcoded 5' primer and a J-beta primer mix were used in a second PCR of about 7 to 11 cycles. TCRdb re-derived calls from the 5' RACE reads in MiXCR, one entry per CDR3 protein. Of more than 500,000 distinct CDR3 sequences in the sample, 25% to 30% are singletons; the top ten hold roughly 18%. The sequenced sample consisted of blood. These receptors came from a woman aged 70 to 79 in good health.

The CDR3 DNA is TGTGCCAGCAGTTTTAAACCGGGACAGGGGAGTAGTTATAATTCACCCCTCCACTTT. Protein sequence: CASSFKPGQGSSYNSPLHF. The rearrangement links TRBV7-8 to TRBJ1-6; 10 bases agree with TRBD1. Germline CDR1 is SGHVS and CDR2 is FQNEAQ. The V segment lost 6 bases and the J segment 4 bases; nucleotides outside the gene matches: 15. The CDR3 has 19 residues.

The chain uses TRBV3-1 and TRBJ1-2; no firm D call. Germline CDR1 and CDR2: LGHDT and YNNKEL (reference sequence). The CDR3 extends over 11 amino acids. Trimming pared 2 bases from V and 4 bases from J, leaving 2 bases between. CDR3 nucleotide sequence: TGTGCCAGCAGCCAATCCTATGGCTACACCTTC. This gives the protein CASSQSYGYTF.

This clonotype has a handful of counts. This chain uses TRBV20-1 with TRBJ2-3, with 8 bases lining up with TRBD2. CDR1 DFQATT and CDR2 SNEGSKA come from the germline V gene (reference sequence). CDR3 length: 14 residues. Trimming at V came to 6 bases and at J to 3 bases, leaving 8 bases not matched to a gene. The CDR3 loop is CSARRGGGTDTQYF. The CDR3 coding sequence is TGCAGTGCACGTCGGGGGGGAGGAACAGATACGCAGTATTTT.

The CDR3 DNA reads TGCGCCAGCAGCGTACAGGCTACTAATGAAAAACTGTTTTTT. Its protein is CASSVQATNEKLFF. V is TRBV5-1 and J is TRBJ1-4; TRBD1 is a possible D gene (5 bases). The germline gives CDR1 SGHRS, CDR2 YFSETQ. This CDR3 spans 14 amino acids. V was shortened by 4 bases and J by 2 bases, with 9 bases between the two germline ends.

J is TRBJ2-7 and V is TRBV5-1; 8 positions match TRBD2. V was clipped by 5 bases and J by 0 bases; unmatched bases: 10. CDR3 length: 16 amino acids. The germline V gene encodes CDR1 SGHRS and CDR2 YFSETQ. The CDR3 bases are TGCGCCAGCAGAGCGTCGGGGGGGCCTAGCTCCTACGAGCAGTACTTC. It yields the protein CASRASGGPSSYEQYF. The full variable domain, in which reference TRBV5-1 and TRBJ2-7 provide the parts outside the CDR3, is KAGVTQTPRYLIKTRGQQVTLSCSPISGHRSVSWYQQTPGQGLQFLFEYFSETQRNKGNFPGRFSGRQFSNSRSEMNVSTLELGDSALYLCASRASGGPSSYEQYFGPGTRLTVT.

Only a few counts were recorded for this clonotype. The chain links TRBV29-1 to TRBJ2-6; possible D gene TRBD1, 5 bases. This CDR3 is built from 14 residues. V dropped 3 bases and J dropped 2 bases, with 8 bases sitting between them. Germline lookup yields CDR1 SQVTM and CDR2 ANQGSEA. The CDR3 here is CSVELRAGANVLTF. The DNA of the CDR3 is TGCAGCGTTGAGCTCAGGGCTGGGGCCAACGTCCTGACTTTC.

On this clonotype: One end of the junction fails to match germline, which may point to a read error. The chain uses TRBV4-2 and TRBJ1-4, with D unresolved. There are 12 residues in the CDR3. The germline CDR1 and CDR2 sequences are LGHNA and YNFKEQ. Here the CDR3 DNA reads TGTGCCAGCTGCCAAGATGGCGGAAAACTGTTTTTT. The encoded protein is CASCQDGGKLFF.

This chain connects TRBV6-2 or TRBV6-3 to TRBJ2-5; 9 bases are shared with TRBD1. The tail of the sequence fits TRBJ2-7 better, so the J call may be wrong. Germline lookup yields CDR1 MNHEY and CDR2 SVGEGT. There are 12 residues in the CDR3. CDR3 nucleotide sequence: TGTGCCATAGGACAGGGGTCCTACGAGCAGTACTTC. It is translated as CAIGQGSYEQYF.

The V gene is TRBV20-1, the J gene TRBJ2-7; 8 bases map to TRBD2. Looked up from germline, CDR1 is DFQATT and CDR2 is SNEGSKA (reference sequence). The CDR3 is 14 residues long. J lost 5 bases, V lost 0 bases, and 6 bases had no gene match. The CDR3 region is CSARDPGGADEQYF. The CDR3 DNA reads TGCAGTGCTAGAGATCCCGGGGGGGCGGACGAGCAGTACTTC.

In its sample, this clonotype was seen a few times. The chain uses TRBV6-6 and TRBJ2-5, with 7 bases matching TRBD2. Germline lookup yields CDR1 MNHNY and CDR2 SVGAGI (reference sequence). V shed 2 bases, J shed 0 bases, and the junction held 6 bases outside the gene matches. This CDR3 comprises 16 residues. CDR3 region: CASSYDPSGYQETQYF. The DNA for the CDR3 is TGTGCCAGCAGTTACGATCCTAGCGGCTACCAAGAGACCCAGTACTTC.

The chain has TRBV27 and TRBJ1-1; weak D call: TRBD1 (6 bases). The CDR3 runs 14 residues. V shed 2 bases and J shed 7 bases, with 14 bases lying between them. From germline, CDR1 is MNHEY and CDR2 SMNVEV (reference sequence). CDR3 protein: CASSLISGVGEAFF. In DNA form, the CDR3 reads TGTGCCAGCAGTTTAATTTCAGGGGTAGGTGAAGCTTTCTTT.

With respect to this clonotype: The junction and the germline gene differ at one end; a read error may be behind it. J is TRBJ1-1 and V is TRBV9; D might be TRBD1 (6 bases). The CDR3 sequence is 15 residues long. Per the germline V gene, CDR1 is SGDLS and CDR2 is YYNGEE. In DNA form, the CDR3 reads TGTGCCCGCAGCTCTTCCACAGGGTCGTACACTGAAGCTTTCTTT. It translates to CARSSSTGSYTEAFF.

Only a few counts were recorded for this clonotype. This chain links TRBV12-3 or TRBV12-4 with TRBJ2-7; TRBD2 matches 7 bases. This CDR3 is 13 amino acids long. The V segment lost 8 bases and the J segment 2 bases; nucleotides outside the gene matches: 6. The CDR3 nucleotides are TGTGCCAGCGGGGGGGACGGACCCTACGAGCAGTACTTC. It yields the protein CASGGDGPYEQYF.

This clonotype was seen at least ten times. This chain connects TRBV4-3 to TRBJ1-1; D might be TRBD1 (6 bases). The V end lost 1 base, the J end lost 1 base, and 28 bases lay between the germline ends. CDR1 is LGHNA, CDR2 YSLEER, per germline. The CDR3 extends over 21 amino acids. CDR3 in amino acids: CASSQGYSGGVLGATNTEAFF. The CDR3 bases are TGCGCCAGCAGCCAAGGTTACTCTGGCGGGGTCCTGGGGGCCACGAACACTGAAGCTTTCTTT.

This clonotype was counted only a few times. The gene calls are TRBV7-9 and TRBJ1-4; D call uncertain. The germline CDR1 and CDR2 sequences are SEHNR and FQNEAQ (reference sequence). V was trimmed by 3 bases and J by 0 bases, leaving 8 bases between them. The CDR3 consists of 15 residues. The chain's CDR3 is CASSFTETTNEKLFF. DNA of the CDR3: TGTGCCAGCAGCTTTACGGAAACAACTAATGAAAAACTGTTTTTT.

This clonotype has more than one count but fewer than ten. The chain joins TRBV20-1 to TRBJ1-4; 7 positions match TRBD1. Germline CDR1 and CDR2: DFQATT and SNEGSKA (reference sequence). The V gene end was trimmed by 7 bases and the J gene end by 0 bases; junction bases not matched to a gene: 5. The CDR3 totals 14 residues. The CDR3 loop reads CSGRTGTTNEKLFF. CDR3 coding DNA: TGCAGTGGCCGGACAGGCACAACTAATGAAAAACTGTTTTTT.

This chain links TRBV7-2 with TRBJ2-4; either TRBD1 or TRBD2 may supply D (5 bases each). This CDR3 is built from 16 residues. Germline V gene data show CDR1 as SGHTA and CDR2 as FQGNSA. The germline V and J ends were trimmed by 5 bases and 2 bases, with 16 bases remaining between them. CDR3: CASSPQGVWPKNIQYF. The CDR3 region has the DNA TGTGCCAGCAGCCCGCAGGGAGTATGGCCCAAAAACATTCAGTACTTC.

The gene calls are TRBV4-2 and TRBJ2-7, with TRBD2 identical over 10 bases. V shed 1 base, J shed 1 base, and the junction held 4 bases outside the gene matches. The CDR3 is 16 residues long. Germline CDR1 reads LGHNA; CDR2 reads YNFKEQ. CDR3 in DNA: TGTGCCAGCAGCCAAGTAACTAGCGGGGCTTCCTACGAGCAGTACTTC. Translation gives CASSQVTSGASYEQYF.

This clonotype was picked up a small number of times. The chain employs TRBV3-1 and TRBJ1-2; D gene uncertain. Trimming stripped 3 bases from V and 1 base from J, with 21 bases between. The germline CDR1 and CDR2 sequences are LGHDT and YNNKEL (reference sequence). The CDR3 spans 18 residues. CDR3 residues: CASSQDDGRRTINYGYTF. CDR3 DNA: TGTGCCAGCAGCCAGGACGATGGACGGCGGACGATTAACTATGGCTACACCTTC.

The chain couples TRBV4-1 to TRBJ2-4; D is undetermined. Trimming cost V 1 base and J 1 base, with 14 bases left between them. In germline, CDR1 is MGHRA, CDR2 YSYEKL. There are 17 residues in the CDR3. CDR3 sequence reads: CASSQVSGPGAKNIQYF. DNA for the CDR3: TGCGCCAGCAGCCAAGTATCGGGCCCTGGGGCCAAAAACATTCAGTACTTC.

This clonotype was seen only a few times. This chain connects TRBV20-1 to TRBJ2-5; no clear D gene. The CDR3 spans 14 residues. Trimming removed 6 bases from V and 0 bases from J, with 14 bases in between. Germline V CDR1 and CDR2: DFQATT, SNEGSKA (reference sequence). The DNA for the CDR3 is TGCAGTGCAAAGCAATCAACCGACCAAGAGACCCAGTACTTC. Translated: CSAKQSTDQETQYF.

The rearrangement links TRBV6-2 or TRBV6-3 to TRBJ2-1; maybe TRBD1 (6 bases). The CDR3 covers 17 residues. CDR1 and CDR2 (germline): MNHEY, SVGEGT. The V end was cut by 0 bases, the J end by 7 bases, with 19 bases between. In DNA form, the CDR3 reads TGTGCCAGCAGTTACTCGACCTTATCAGGGGCCCGGAATGAGCAGTTCTTC. Its translation: CASSYSTLSGARNEQFF.

In regard to this clonotype: Sequence at one end of the junction differs from germline and may be a read error. The rearrangement joins TRBV20-1 to TRBJ2-5; 11 positions agree with TRBD1. The germline gives CDR1 DFQATT, CDR2 SNEGSKA (reference sequence). The CDR3 runs 13 residues. The CDR3 reads CSATPGQGEAHYF. CDR3 nucleotide sequence: TGCAGTGCTACTCCGGGACAGGGGGAGGCCCACTACTTC.

This clonotype was counted a few times. V gene TRBV6-2 or TRBV6-3 combines with J gene TRBJ2-1; the match to TRBD2 covers 8 bases. Germline CDR1 and CDR2: MNHEY and SVGEGT. This CDR3 has 14 amino acids. Trimming took 7 bases from V and 7 from J; bases not matched to a gene: 9. The CDR3 here is CASTPAGGRNEQFF. The CDR3 DNA follows: TGTGCCAGCACCCCGGCGGGGGGTAGGAATGAGCAGTTCTTC.

This rearrangement joins TRBV7-2 to TRBJ2-3, with no clear D. Trimming left V 5 bases short and J 6 bases short, with 9 bases between. Germline assignment: CDR1 SGHTA and CDR2 FQGNSA. CDR3 length: 12 amino acids. The CDR3 spells CASSTRLDTQYF. The CDR3 bases are TGTGCCAGCAGCACCCGGCTGGATACGCAGTATTTT.